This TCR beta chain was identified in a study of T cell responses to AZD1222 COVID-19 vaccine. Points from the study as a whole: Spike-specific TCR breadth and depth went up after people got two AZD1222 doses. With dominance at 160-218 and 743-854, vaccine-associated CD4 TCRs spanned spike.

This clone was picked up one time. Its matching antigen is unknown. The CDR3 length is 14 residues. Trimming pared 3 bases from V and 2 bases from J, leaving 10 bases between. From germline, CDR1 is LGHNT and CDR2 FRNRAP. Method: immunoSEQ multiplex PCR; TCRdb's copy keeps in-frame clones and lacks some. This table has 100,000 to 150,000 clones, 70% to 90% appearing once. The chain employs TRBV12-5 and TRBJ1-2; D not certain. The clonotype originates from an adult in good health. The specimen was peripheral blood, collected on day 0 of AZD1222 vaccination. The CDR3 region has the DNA TGTGCTAGTGGTTTTGGGGATCTAAACTATGGCTACACCTTC. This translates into CASGFGDLNYGYTF.